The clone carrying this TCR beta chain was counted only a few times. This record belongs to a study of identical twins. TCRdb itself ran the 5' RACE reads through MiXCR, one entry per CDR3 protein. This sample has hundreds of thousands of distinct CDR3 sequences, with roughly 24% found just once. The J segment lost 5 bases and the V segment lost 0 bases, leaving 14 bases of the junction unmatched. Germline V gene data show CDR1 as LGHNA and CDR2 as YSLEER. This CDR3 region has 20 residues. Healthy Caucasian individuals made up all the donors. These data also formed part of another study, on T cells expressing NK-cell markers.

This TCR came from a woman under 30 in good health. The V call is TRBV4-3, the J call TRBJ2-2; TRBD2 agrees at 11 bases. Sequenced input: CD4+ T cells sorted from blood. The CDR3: CASSQDWALAGGEYTGELFF. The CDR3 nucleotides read TGCGCCAGCAGCCAAGACTGGGCCCTAGCGGGAGGAGAATATACCGGGGAGCTGTTTTTT.